The present TCR beta chain was sequenced within a study of blood T cell repertoires in COVID-19. Overall study: In each case, the material was cDNA or gDNA derived from T cells, B-cell-depleted T cells, or PBMCs.

Germline values: CDR1 SGHVS, CDR2 FQNEAQ. The CDR3 runs to 15 residues. V shed 1 base, J shed 2 bases, and the junction held 3 bases outside the gene matches. Per the original methods: Estimates of nucleated cell counts were drawn from the amplification of reference gene primers. Assay: immunoSEQ multiplex PCR; the TCRdb copy retains only in-frame clones and omits some. That table is the source of V, J and clone size, and D and trimming were worked out from the DNA. Here the sample spans roughly 160,000 clones, more than 85% being singletons. The sequence derives from a woman aged 50 to 60 who had recovered from COVID-19. The gene calls are TRBV7-8 and TRBJ2-3; 7 bases line up with TRBD2. What was sequenced was PBMCs or T cells enriched from blood (not recorded which). In DNA form, the CDR3 reads TGTGCCAGCAGCTTAGGGGACTACCCCACAGATACGCAGTATTTT. Protein sequence: CASSLGDYPTDTQYF.